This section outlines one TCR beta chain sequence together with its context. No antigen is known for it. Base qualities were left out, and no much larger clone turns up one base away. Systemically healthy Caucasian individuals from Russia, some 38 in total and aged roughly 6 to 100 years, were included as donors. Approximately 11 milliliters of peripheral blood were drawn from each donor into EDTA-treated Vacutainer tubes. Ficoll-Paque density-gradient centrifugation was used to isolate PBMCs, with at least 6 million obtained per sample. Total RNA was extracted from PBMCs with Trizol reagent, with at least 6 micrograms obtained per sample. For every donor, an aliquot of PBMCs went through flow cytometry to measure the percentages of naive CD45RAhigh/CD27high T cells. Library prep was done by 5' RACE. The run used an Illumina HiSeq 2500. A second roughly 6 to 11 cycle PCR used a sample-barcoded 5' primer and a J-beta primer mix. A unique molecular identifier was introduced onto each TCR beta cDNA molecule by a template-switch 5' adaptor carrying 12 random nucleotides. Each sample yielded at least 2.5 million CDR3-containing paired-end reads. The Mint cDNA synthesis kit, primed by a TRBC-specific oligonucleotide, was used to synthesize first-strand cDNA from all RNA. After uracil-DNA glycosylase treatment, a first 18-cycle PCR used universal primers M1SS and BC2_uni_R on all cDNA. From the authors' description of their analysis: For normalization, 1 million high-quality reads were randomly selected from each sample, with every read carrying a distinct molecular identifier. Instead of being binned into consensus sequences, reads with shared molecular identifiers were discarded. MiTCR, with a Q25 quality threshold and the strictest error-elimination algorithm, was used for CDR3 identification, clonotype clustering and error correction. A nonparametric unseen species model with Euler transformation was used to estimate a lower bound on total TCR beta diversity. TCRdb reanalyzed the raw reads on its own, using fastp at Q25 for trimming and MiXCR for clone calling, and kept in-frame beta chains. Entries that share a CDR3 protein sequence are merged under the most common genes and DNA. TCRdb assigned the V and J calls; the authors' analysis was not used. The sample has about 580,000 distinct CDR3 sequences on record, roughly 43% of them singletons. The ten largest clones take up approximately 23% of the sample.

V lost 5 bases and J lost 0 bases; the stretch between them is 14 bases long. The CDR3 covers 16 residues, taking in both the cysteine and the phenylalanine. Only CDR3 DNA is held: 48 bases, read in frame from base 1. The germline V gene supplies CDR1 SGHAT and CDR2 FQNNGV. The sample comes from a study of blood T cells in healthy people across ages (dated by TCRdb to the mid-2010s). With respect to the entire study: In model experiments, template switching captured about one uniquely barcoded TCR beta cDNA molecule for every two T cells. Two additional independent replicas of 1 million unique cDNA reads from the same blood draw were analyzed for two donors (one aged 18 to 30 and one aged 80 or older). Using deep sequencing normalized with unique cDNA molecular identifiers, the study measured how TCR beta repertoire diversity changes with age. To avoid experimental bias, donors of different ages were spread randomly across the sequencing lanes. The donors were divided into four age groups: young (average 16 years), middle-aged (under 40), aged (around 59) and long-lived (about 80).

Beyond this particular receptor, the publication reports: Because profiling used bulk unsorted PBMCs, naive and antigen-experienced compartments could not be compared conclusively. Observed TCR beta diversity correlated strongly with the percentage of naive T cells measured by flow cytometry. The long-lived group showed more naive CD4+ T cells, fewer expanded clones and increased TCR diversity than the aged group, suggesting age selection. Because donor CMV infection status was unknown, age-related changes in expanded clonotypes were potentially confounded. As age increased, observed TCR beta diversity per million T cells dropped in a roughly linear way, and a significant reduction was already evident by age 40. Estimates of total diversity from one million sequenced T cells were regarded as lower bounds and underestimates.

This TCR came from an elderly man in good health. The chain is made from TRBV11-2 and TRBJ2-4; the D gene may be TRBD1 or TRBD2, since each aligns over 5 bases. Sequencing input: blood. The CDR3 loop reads CASSPRDLRAKNIQYF. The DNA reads TGTGCCAGCAGCCCCCGGGACCTACGAGCCAAAAACATTCAGTACTTC.